The following is a T cell receptor (beta chain) sequence with its context. Antigen unknown. CDR1 and CDR2 (germline): KGHSH, LQKENI. With V trimmed by 6 bases and J by 5 bases, 8 bases remained unmatched. CDR3 length: 14 residues. This sample was taken from a study of cytomegalovirus exposure and HLA in healthy donors. This PCR relied on a set of 60 Vbeta primers and 13 Jbeta primers. Sequenced by immunoSEQ multiplex PCR; TCRdb stores in-frame clones only, minus some. The table shows 150,000 to 200,000 clones, with around four fifths occurring only once. Study-level points and caveats: With later analysis, a missense DCLRE1C variant became linked to TCR beta V- and J-gene trimming. A later analysis showed that HLA-associated TCR beta chains had undergone more clonal expansion than equally common others. TCR beta sequences numbering around 15,000 were associated with HLA alleles at 0.05 false discovery rate in a later analysis. Cytomegalovirus status was reportedly diagnosed by the classifier with high sensitivity and specificity.

The chain recombines TRBV18 with TRBJ1-1; 8 nucleotides match TRBD1. What was sequenced was PBMCs. The receptor was isolated from a man aged 18 to 30 in good health and CMV-seropositive. CDR3 region: CASSIQGARTEAFF. The CDR3 nucleotides read TGTGCCAGCTCGATCCAGGGGGCGCGAACTGAAGCTTTCTTT.